This T cell receptor beta chain was found in a study of long-term antiretroviral therapy in people with HIV. A remark on this clone: Antigen specificity is unknown.

Each donor had at least one pre-ART and at least two post-ART PBMC samples. Each specimen consisted of roughly 1-10 million cryopreserved PBMC prior to extraction of DNA. The run of the v3.0 immunoSEQ assay was at survey level. Generated by immunoSEQ multiplex PCR, the TCRdb table keeps only in-frame clones and is missing some. Here the sample spans about 29,000 clones, 78% being singletons. General study results and limits: The range of CDR3 lengths in HIV repertoires proved narrower than that found in controls. Blood dating 2004 to 2017 may reflect older ART regimens.

The starting material was unsorted PBMCs, obtained 1.5 years before starting antiretroviral therapy. The TCR sequence derives from a man between 18 and 29 years old with HIV.

The CDR3 nucleotides are TGCGCCAGCAGCCAGGGGGGGCAGGGGCCCTACACCGGGGAGCTGTTTTTT. Its protein product is CASSQGGQGPYTGELFF. J is TRBJ2-2 and V is TRBV4-1; D is perhaps TRBD2 (7 bases). Trimming left V 3 bases short and J 3 bases short, with 17 bases between. The CDR3 is made up of 17 amino acids. Germline loops: CDR1 MGHRA, CDR2 YSYEKL.